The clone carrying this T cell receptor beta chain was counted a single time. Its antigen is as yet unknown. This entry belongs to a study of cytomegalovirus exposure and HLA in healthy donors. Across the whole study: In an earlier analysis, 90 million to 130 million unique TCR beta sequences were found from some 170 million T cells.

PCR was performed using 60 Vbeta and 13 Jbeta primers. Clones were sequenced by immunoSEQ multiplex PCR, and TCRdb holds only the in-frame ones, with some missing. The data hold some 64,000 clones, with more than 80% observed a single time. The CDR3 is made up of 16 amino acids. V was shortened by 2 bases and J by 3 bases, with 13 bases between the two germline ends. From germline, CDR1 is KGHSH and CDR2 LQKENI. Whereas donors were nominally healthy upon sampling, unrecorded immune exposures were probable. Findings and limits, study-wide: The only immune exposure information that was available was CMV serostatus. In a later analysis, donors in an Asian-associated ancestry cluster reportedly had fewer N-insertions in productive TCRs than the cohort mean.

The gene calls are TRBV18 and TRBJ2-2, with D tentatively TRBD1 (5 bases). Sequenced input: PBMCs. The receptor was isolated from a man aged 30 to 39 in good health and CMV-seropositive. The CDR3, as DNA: TGTGCCAGCTCACCATCGGCAGACAGTTACACCGGGGAGCTGTTTTTT. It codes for CASSPSADSYTGELFF. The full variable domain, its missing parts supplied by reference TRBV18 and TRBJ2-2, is NAGVMQNPRHLVRRRGQEARLRCSPMKGHSHVYWYRQLPEEGLKFMVYLQKENIIDESGMPKERFSAEFPKEGPSILRIQQVVRGDSAAYFCASSPSADSYTGELFFGEGSRLTVL.